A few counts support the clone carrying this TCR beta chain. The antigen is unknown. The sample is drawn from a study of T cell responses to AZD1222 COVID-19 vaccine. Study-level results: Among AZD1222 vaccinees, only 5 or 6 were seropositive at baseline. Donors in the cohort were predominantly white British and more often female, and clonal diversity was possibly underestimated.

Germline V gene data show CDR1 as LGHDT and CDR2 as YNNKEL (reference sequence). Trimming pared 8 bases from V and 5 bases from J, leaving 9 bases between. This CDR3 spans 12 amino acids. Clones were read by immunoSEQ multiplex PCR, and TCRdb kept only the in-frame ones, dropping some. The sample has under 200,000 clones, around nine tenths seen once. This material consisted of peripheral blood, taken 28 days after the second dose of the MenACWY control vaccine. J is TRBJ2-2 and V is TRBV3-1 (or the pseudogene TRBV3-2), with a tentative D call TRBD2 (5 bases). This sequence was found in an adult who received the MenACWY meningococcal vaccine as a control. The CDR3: CASARGTGELFF. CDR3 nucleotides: TGTGCCAGCGCTCGGGGAACCGGGGAGCTGTTTTTT.